The 17 T cell receptor beta chains reported below all come from one sample, sequenced in a study of long-term antiretroviral therapy in people with HIV. Sequencing relied on immunoSEQ assay v3.0, run at survey level. The table came from immunoSEQ multiplex PCR; TCRdb's copy has only in-frame clones and leaves some out. The top ten hold around 8% of the sample, which has about 33,000 clones, approximately 80% seen once. The sequenced sample was unsorted PBMCs, obtained 3.1 years after starting antiretroviral therapy. The origin of the receptors is a woman aged 45-59 years with HIV.

The J gene is TRBJ2-3, the V gene TRBV27; TRBD1 agrees at 7 bases. Germline loops: CDR1 MNHEY, CDR2 SMNVEV (reference sequence). V shed 3 bases, J shed 2 bases, and the junction held 5 bases outside the gene matches. The CDR3 covers 15 residues. The CDR3 DNA sequence: TGTGCCAGCAGTTTCGTGGGACAGCCCACAGATACGCAGTATTTT. The encoded protein is CASSFVGQPTDTQYF.

The chain uses TRBV19 and TRBJ2-7, with a tentative D call TRBD1 (6 bases). The CDR3 loop spans 14 amino acids. The V and J ends lost 5 bases and 5 bases respectively, with 16 bases between them. CDR1 LNHDA and CDR2 SQIVND come from the germline V gene (reference sequence). Here the CDR3 reads CASSPTGKENEQYF. The CDR3 DNA follows: TGTGCCAGTAGTCCCACAGGGAAGGAGAACGAGCAGTACTTC.

The chain is built from TRBV27 and TRBJ2-3; 7 bases agree with TRBD2. V shed 7 bases, J shed 3 bases, and the junction held 4 bases outside the gene matches. The CDR3 totals 13 residues. Germline V gene lookup returns CDR1 MNHEY and CDR2 SMNVEV (reference sequence). The chain's CDR3 is CASIGGLTDTQYF. CDR3 coding DNA: TGTGCCAGCATCGGGGGGTTAACAGATACGCAGTATTTT.

V and J are TRBV7-2 and TRBJ1-2, with 7 positions matching TRBD1. This CDR3 spans 18 amino acids. Germline assignment: CDR1 SGHTA and CDR2 FQGNSA. The J segment lost 6 bases and the V segment lost 0 bases, leaving 16 bases of the junction unmatched. CDR3 amino acids: CASSLASVVGQIYNGYTF. CDR3 coding DNA: TGTGCCAGCAGCTTAGCGTCTGTTGTGGGACAGATTTATAATGGCTACACCTTC.

The V call is TRBV6-1, the J call TRBJ1-4; weak D call: TRBD1 (6 bases). Trimming removed 0 bases from V and 0 bases from J, with 14 bases in between. The CDR3 has 18 amino acids. CDR1 is MNHNS, CDR2 SASEGT, per germline. CDR3 in DNA: TGTGCCAGCAGTGAAGCGCTAGGGACAATTGCAACTAATGAAAAACTGTTTTTT. It codes for CASSEALGTIATNEKLFF.

The chain combines TRBV6-1 with TRBJ2-7; TRBD1 might be the D (5 bases). CDR3 size: 14 residues. V lost 9 bases, J lost 0 bases, and 15 bases lay in between. Looked up from germline, CDR1 is MNHNS and CDR2 is SASEGT. In nucleotides, the CDR3 is TGTGCCAGTAGGGCGAAGGGGTCCTCCTACGAGCAGTACTTC. Its protein product is CASRAKGSSYEQYF.

The rearrangement uses TRBV5-5 and TRBJ1-6; TRBD1 aligns across 9 bases. CDR1 is SGHKS and CDR2 is YYEKEE in the germline V gene (reference sequence). The CDR3 is 14 amino acids. The J segment lost 10 bases and the V segment lost 5 bases, leaving 7 bases of the junction unmatched. CDR3 sequence reads: CASRRDREGSPLHF. The CDR3 region has the DNA TGTGCCAGCAGACGGGACAGGGAGGGATCACCCCTCCACTTT.

This chain links TRBV9 with TRBJ2-1; perhaps TRBD2 as D (7 bases). The CDR3 is 14 residues long. CDR1 is SGDLS, CDR2 YYNGEE, per germline. V was pared by 6 bases and J by 8 bases, with 18 bases between. Here the CDR3 reads CASNLGTGGYEQFF. CDR3 in DNA: TGTGCCAGCAACTTAGGGACGGGGGGCTATGAGCAGTTCTTC.

A remark on this clone: This CDR3 is also generated by other DNA sequences in the sample. The chain joins TRBV2 to TRBJ2-1, with 11 bases aligning to TRBD2. CDR3 size: 15 residues. The trim removed 2 bases at V and 4 bases at J, leaving 1 base unmatched. CDR1 is SNHLY and CDR2 is FYNNEI in the germline V gene. The CDR3 coding sequence is TGTGCCAGCAGTGAACTAGCGGGGGGATACAATGAGCAGTTCTTC. Its protein product is CASSELAGGYNEQFF. Variable domain in full (rest from reference TRBV2 and TRBJ2-1): EPEVTQTPSHQVTQMGQEVILRCVPISNHLYFYWYRQILGQKVEFLVSFYNNEISEKSEIFDDQFSVERPDGSNFTLKIRSTKLEDSAMYFCASSELAGGYNEQFFGPGTRLTVL.

The chain carries TRBV19 and TRBJ2-1; the match to TRBD1 covers 9 bases. Germline CDR1 reads LNHDA; CDR2 reads SQIVND (reference sequence). Trimming removed 6 bases from V and 8 bases from J; junction bases left unmatched: 5. The CDR3 sequence is 13 residues long. The CDR3 region has the DNA TGTGCCAGTAGCCGGACAGGGGACCATGAGCAGTTCTTC. Residues: CASSRTGDHEQFF.

This chain joins TRBV5-4 and TRBJ2-7, with 7 bases matching TRBD1. Trimming cost V 5 bases and J 3 bases; bases outside gene matches: 8. This CDR3 region has 14 residues. In germline, CDR1 is SGHNT, CDR2 YYREEE (reference sequence). CDR3 DNA: TGTGCCAGCAGGTCACAGGGGTATCGCTACGAGCAGTACTTC. It specifies CASRSQGYRYEQYF. The full variable domain, in which reference TRBV5-4 and TRBJ2-7 provide the parts outside the CDR3, is ETGVTQSPTHLIKTRGQQVTLRCSSQSGHNTVSWYQQALGQGPQFIFQYYREEENGRGNFPPRFSGLQFPNYSSELNVNALELDDSALYLCASRSQGYRYEQYFGPGTRLTVT.

The rearrangement uses TRBV12-5 and TRBJ2-1; 11 bases are a match to TRBD2. The CDR3 has 15 residues. Trimming took 8 bases from V and 9 from J; bases not matched to a gene: 12. CDR1 is LGHNT, CDR2 FRNRAP, per germline. CDR3 residues: CASSISGGAWSEQFF. CDR3 DNA sequence: TGTGCTAGTTCCATTAGCGGGGGGGCCTGGAGTGAGCAGTTCTTC.

This chain connects TRBV9 to TRBJ2-2; 8 bases map to TRBD1. The CDR3 has 16 amino acids. After removal of 0 bases from V and 4 bases from J, the junction contained 5 bases not matched to a gene. Germline assignment: CDR1 SGDLS and CDR2 YYNGEE. CDR3 loop: CASSVARDRPTGELFF. The CDR3 region has the DNA TGTGCCAGCAGCGTAGCCCGGGACAGGCCCACCGGGGAGCTGTTTTTT.

This chain links TRBV19 with TRBJ1-4; D unresolved. This CDR3 contains 13 residues. Germline loops: CDR1 LNHDA, CDR2 SQIVND (reference sequence). The V and J ends lost 4 bases and 8 bases respectively, with 11 bases between them. The CDR3, as DNA: TGTGCCAGTAGTAATAGAGGCGGCGAAAAACTGTTTTTT. Amino acids: CASSNRGGEKLFF.

The chain combines TRBV4-1 with TRBJ2-3; possible D gene TRBD1, 6 bases. Trimming shortened V by 7 bases and J by 0 bases, and 14 bases separated the two germline ends. Germline V gives CDR1 MGHRA, CDR2 YSYEKL. This CDR3 is 15 amino acids long. The CDR3 region has the DNA TGCGCCAGCAAAGAGATGACAGGTAGCACAGATACGCAGTATTTT. Translation: CASKEMTGSTDTQYF.

The rearrangement links TRBV23-1 to TRBJ1-5; no definite D call. TRBV23-1 is labeled an ORF, and its function is uncertain. The CDR3 consists of 14 residues. V gave up 2 bases and J gave up 3 bases, with 8 bases separating them. The CDR3 sequence is CASSQGRVNQPQHF. CDR3 sequence (DNA): TGCGCCAGCAGTCAAGGACGGGTCAATCAGCCCCAGCATTTT.

The V gene is TRBV9, the J gene TRBJ2-5; D not certain. CDR1 is SGDLS, CDR2 YYNGEE, per germline. Trimming stripped 3 bases from V and 7 bases from J, with 16 bases between. The CDR3 loop spans 14 amino acids. The CDR3 reads CASSEPGSTGTQYF. In nucleotides, the CDR3 is TGTGCCAGCAGCGAACCGGGCTCCACCGGGACCCAGTACTTC.